This TCR beta chain emerged from a study of OX40 agonist ivuxolimab in advanced cancers. Study-wide context: Cohort: approximately 83% men, mean age approximately 66, aged about 20 to 90. Allowance was made for prior anti-PD-1, anti-PD-L1 or anti-CTLA-4 therapy, and roughly 40% had some.

Germline values: CDR1 MNHNS, CDR2 SASEGT. V was cut by 6 bases and J by 6 bases, with 12 bases left in between. The CDR3 is 12 residues long. Clones were sequenced by immunoSEQ multiplex PCR, and TCRdb holds only the in-frame ones, with some missing. The sample has over 20,000 clones; under 90% are singletons. This specimen consisted of CD4+ or CD8+ T cells sorted from blood, obtained in a trial of the OX40 agonist ivuxolimab. The V gene is TRBV6-1, the J gene TRBJ2-7, with a weak D call TRBD1 (6 bases). This sequence was found in an adult with an advanced solid tumor such as melanoma, head and neck, liver or kidney cancer. In DNA, the CDR3 is TGTGCCAGCAGCCCACTAGGGGGCGAGCAGTACTTC. Its translation: CASSPLGGEQYF.